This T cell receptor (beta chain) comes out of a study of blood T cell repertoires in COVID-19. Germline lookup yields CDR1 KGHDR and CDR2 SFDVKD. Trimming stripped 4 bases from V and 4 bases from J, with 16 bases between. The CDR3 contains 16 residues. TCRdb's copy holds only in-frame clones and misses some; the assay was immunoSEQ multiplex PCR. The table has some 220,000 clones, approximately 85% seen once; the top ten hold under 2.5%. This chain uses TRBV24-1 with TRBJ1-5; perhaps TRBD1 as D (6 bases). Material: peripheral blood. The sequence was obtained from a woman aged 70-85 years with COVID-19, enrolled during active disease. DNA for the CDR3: TGTGCCACCAGTGACGGGAGGGACATATTAAATCAGCCCCAGCATTTT. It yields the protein CATSDGRDILNQPQHF.